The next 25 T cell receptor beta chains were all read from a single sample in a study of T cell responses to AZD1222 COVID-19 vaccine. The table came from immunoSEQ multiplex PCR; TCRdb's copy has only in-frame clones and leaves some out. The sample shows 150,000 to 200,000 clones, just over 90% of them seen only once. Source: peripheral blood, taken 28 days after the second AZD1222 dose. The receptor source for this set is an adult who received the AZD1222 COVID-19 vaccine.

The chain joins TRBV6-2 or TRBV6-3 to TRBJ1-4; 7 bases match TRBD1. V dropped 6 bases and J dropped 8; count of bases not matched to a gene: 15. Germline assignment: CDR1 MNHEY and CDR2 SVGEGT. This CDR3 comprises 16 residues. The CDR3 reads CASSPTAQGRPEKLFF. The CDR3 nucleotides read TGTGCCAGCAGCCCTACCGCACAGGGGCGCCCGGAAAAACTGTTTTTT.

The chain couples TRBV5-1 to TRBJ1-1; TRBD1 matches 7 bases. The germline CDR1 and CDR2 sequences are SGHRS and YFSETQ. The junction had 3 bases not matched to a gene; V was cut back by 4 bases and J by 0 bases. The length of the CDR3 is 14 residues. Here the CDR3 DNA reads TGCGCCAGCAGCATGGACAGGTTGAACACTGAAGCTTTCTTT. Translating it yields CASSMDRLNTEAFF.

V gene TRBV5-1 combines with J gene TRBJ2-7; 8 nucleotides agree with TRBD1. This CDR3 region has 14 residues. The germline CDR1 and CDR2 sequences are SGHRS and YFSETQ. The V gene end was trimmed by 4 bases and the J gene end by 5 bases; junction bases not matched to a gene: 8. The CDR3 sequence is CASSETGDRNEQYF. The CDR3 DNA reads TGCGCCAGCAGCGAGACAGGGGATCGAAACGAGCAGTACTTC.

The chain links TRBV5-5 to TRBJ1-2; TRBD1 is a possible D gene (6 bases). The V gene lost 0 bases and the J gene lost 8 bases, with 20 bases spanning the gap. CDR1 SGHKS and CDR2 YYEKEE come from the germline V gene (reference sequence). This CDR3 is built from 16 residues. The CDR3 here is CASSLGPTGSSAGYTF. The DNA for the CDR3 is TGTGCCAGCAGCTTGGGCCCGACAGGTTCTTCGGCCGGCTACACCTTC. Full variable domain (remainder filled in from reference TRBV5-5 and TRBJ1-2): DAGVTQSPTHLIKTRGQQVTLRCSPISGHKSVSWYQQVLGQGPQFIFQYYEKEERGRGNFPDRFSARQFPNYSSELNVNALLLGDSALYLCASSLGPTGSSAGYTFGSGTRLTVV.

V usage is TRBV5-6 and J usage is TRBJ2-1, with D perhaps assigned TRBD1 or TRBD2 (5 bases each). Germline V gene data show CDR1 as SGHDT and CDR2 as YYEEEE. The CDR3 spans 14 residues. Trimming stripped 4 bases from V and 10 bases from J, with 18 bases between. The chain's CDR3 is CASSPLGRTGEQFF. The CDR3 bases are TGTGCCAGCAGCCCTTTGGGGCGTACGGGGGAGCAGTTCTTC.

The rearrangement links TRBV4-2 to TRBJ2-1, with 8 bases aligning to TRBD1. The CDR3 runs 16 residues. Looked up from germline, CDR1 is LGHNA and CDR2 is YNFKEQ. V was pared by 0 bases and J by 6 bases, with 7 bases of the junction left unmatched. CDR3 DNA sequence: TGTGCCAGCAGCCAAGATTCCGGACAGGGCTTCAATGAGCAGTTCTTC. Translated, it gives CASSQDSGQGFNEQFF.

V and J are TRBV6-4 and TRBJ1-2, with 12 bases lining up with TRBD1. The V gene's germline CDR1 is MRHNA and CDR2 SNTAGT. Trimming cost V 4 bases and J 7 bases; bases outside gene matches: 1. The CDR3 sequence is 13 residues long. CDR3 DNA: TGTGCCAGCAGTGGGGACAGGGGGCTTGGCTACACCTTC. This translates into CASSGDRGLGYTF.

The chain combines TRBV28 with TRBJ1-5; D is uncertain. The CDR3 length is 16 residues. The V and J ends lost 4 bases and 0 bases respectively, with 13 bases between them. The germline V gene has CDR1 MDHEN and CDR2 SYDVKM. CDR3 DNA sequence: TGTGCCAGCAGTTACCCCCCCCGGGGTAGCAATCAGCCCCAGCATTTT. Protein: CASSYPPRGSNQPQHF. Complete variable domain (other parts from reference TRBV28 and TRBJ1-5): DVKVTQSSRYLVKRTGEKVFLECVQDMDHENMFWYRQDPGLGLRLIYFSYDVKMKEKGDIPEGYSVSREKKERFSLILESASTNQTSMYLCASSYPPRGSNQPQHFGDGTRLSIL.

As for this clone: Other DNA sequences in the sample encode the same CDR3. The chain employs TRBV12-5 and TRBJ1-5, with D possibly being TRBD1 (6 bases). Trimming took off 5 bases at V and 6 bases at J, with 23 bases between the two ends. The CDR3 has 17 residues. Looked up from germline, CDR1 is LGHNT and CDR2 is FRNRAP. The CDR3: CASGLPDGGRRLQPQHF. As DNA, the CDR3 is TGTGCTAGTGGTCTGCCCGACGGGGGCAGACGGCTTCAGCCCCAGCATTTT.

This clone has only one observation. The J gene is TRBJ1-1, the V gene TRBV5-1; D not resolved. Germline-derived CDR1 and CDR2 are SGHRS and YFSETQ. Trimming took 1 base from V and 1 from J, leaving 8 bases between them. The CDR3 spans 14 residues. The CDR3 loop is CASSLTTGNTEAFF. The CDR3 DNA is TGCGCCAGCAGCTTGACGACGGGGAACACTGAAGCTTTCTTT. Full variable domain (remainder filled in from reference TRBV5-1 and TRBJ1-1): KAGVTQTPRYLIKTRGQQVTLSCSPISGHRSVSWYQQTPGQGLQFLFEYFSETQRNKGNFPGRFSGRQFSNSRSEMNVSTLELGDSALYLCASSLTTGNTEAFFGQGTRLTVV.

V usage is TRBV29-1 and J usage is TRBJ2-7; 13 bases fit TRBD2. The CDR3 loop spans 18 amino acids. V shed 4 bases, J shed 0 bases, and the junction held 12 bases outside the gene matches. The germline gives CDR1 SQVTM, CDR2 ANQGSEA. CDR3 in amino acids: CSVAETSGRIWRSYEQYF. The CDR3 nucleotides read TGCAGCGTTGCCGAGACTAGCGGGAGGATCTGGCGCTCCTACGAGCAGTACTTC.

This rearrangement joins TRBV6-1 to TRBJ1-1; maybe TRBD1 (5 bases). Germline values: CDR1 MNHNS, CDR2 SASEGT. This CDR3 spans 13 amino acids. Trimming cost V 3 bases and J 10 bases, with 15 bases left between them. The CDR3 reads CASSDDSGFLAFF. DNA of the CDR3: TGTGCCAGCAGTGATGACAGCGGATTCTTAGCTTTCTTT.

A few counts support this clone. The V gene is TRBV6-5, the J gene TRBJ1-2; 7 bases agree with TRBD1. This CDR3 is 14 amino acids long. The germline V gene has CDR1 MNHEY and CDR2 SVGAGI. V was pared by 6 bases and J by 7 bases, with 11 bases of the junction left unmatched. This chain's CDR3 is CASRPPRGKGGYTF. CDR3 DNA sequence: TGTGCCAGCAGACCCCCCAGGGGGAAGGGTGGCTACACCTTC.

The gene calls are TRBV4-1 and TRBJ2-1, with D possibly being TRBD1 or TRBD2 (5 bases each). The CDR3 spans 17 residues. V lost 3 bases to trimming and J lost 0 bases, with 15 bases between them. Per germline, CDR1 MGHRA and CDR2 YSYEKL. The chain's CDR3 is CASSHLWDPSSYNEQFF. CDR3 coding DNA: TGCGCCAGCAGCCACCTCTGGGACCCCAGCTCCTACAATGAGCAGTTCTTC.

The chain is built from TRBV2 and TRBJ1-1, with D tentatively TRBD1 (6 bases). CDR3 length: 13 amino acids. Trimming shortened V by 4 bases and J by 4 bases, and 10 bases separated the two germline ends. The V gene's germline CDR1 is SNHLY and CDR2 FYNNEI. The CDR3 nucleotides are TGTGCCAGCAGTGCGGAGGGGGGCACTGAAGCTTTCTTT. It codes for CASSAEGGTEAFF.

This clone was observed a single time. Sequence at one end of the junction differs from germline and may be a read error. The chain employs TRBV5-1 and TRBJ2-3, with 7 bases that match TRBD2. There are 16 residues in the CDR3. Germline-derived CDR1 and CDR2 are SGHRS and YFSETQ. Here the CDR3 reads CASCLGGRGGTDTQYF. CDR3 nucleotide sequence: TGCGCCAGCTGCTTGGGAGGGAGGGGAGGGACAGATACGCAGTATTTT.

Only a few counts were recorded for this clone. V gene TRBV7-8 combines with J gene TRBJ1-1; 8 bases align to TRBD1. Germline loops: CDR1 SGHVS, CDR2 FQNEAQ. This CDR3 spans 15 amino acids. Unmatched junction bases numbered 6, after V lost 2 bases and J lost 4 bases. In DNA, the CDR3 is TGTGCCAGCAGCTTATTACCAGGGGGCGGCACTGAAGCTTTCTTT. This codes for CASSLLPGGGTEAFF. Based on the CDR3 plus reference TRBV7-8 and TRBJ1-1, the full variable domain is GAGVSQSPRYKVAKRGQDVALRCDPISGHVSLFWYQQALGQGPEFLTYFQNEAQLDKSGLPSDRFFAERPEGSVSTLKIQRTQQEDSAVYLCASSLLPGGGTEAFFGQGTRLTVV.

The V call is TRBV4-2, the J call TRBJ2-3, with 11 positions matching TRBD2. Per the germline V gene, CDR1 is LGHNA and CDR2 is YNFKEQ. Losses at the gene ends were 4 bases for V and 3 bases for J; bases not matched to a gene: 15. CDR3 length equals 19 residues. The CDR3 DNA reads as TGTGCCAGCAGCCCTTTCCAACCGGGACTAGCGGCGTTAACAGATACGCAGTATTTT. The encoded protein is CASSPFQPGLAALTDTQYF.

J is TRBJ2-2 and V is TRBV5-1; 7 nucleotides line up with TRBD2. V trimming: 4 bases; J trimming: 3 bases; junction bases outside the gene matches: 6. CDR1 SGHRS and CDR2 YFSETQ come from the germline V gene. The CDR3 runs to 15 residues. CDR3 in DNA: TGCGCCAGCAGCCCGTGGCGGGAGTACACCGGGGAGCTGTTTTTT. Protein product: CASSPWREYTGELFF.

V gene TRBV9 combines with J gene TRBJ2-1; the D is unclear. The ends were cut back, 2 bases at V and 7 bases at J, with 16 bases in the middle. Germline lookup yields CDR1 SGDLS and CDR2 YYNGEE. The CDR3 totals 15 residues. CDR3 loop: CASSVWLRSKNEQFF. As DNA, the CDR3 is TGTGCCAGCAGCGTGTGGCTACGTAGCAAGAATGAGCAGTTCTTC.

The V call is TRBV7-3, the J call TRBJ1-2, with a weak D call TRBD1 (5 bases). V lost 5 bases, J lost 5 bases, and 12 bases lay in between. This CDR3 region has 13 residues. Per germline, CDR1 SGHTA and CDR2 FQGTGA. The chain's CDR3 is CASSARGGYGYTF. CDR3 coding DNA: TGTGCCAGCAGCGCGCGGGGCGGTTATGGCTACACCTTC.

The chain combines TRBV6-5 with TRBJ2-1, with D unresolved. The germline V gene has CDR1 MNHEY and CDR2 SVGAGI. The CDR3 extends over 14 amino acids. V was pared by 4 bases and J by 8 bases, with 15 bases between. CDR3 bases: TGTGCCAGCAGTTCCTCTGGTCCCGGGTATGAGCAGTTCTTC. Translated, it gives CASSSSGPGYEQFF.

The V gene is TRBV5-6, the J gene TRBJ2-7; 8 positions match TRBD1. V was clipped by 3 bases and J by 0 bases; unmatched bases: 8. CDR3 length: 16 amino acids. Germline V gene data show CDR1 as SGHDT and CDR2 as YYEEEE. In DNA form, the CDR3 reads TGTGCCAGCAGCTCTTTCAGTGGGACAGGCTCCTACGAGCAGTACTTC. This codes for CASSSFSGTGSYEQYF.

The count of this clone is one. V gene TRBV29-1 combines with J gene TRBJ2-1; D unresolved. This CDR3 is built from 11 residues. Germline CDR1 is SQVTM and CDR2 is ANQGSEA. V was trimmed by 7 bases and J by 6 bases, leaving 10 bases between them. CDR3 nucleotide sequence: TGCAGCGAGGCTAACGGCAATGAGCAGTTCTTC. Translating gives CSEANGNEQFF.

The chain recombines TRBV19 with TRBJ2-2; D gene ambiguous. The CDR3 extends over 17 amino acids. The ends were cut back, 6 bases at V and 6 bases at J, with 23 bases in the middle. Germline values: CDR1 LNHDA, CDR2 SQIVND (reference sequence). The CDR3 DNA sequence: TGTGCCAGTAGCCTTCCCGCACGGACCAGTAAGGCCGGGGAGCTGTTTTTT. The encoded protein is CASSLPARTSKAGELFF. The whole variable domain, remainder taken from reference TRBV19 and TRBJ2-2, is DGGITQSPKYLFRKEGQNVTLSCEQNLNHDAMYWYRQDPGQGLRLIYYSQIVNDFQKGDIAEGYSVSREKKESFPLTVTSAQKNPTAFYLCASSLPARTSKAGELFFGEGSRLTVL.